This T cell receptor beta chain was sequenced in a study of sequential checkpoint blockade in melanoma. Overall study: Each arm's sequence ended with maintenance nivolumab. TCRβ was sequenced from DNA of about a hundred pretreatment tumors.

Only in-frame clones appear in the TCRdb table, and some are missing; sequencing was by immunoSEQ multiplex PCR. The table lists 40,000 or so clones, roughly 32% of them singletons. This clone turned up a few times. What it recognizes is unknown. Findings and limits, study-wide: Mutational load did not correlate with tumor T-cell fraction or clonality.

Trimming at V came to 4 bases and at J to 1 base, leaving 11 bases not matched to a gene. This CDR3 has 17 residues. Germline CDR1 reads SGHNT; CDR2 reads YENEEA. Described treatment: randomized to nivolumab then ipilimumab (arm A) or the reverse (arm B). This chain joins TRBV11-3 and TRBJ1-1; 8 bases fit TRBD1. The input for sequencing was tumor tissue (inferred from file names), taken from a patient given nivolumab and ipilimumab in sequence. The receptor was derived from a human donor with melanoma. CDR3 amino acids: CASSSGQGSGRNTEAFF. CDR3 DNA sequence: TGTGCCAGCAGCTCAGGACAGGGATCAGGTAGGAACACTGAAGCTTTCTTT.